Below are 5 T cell receptor beta chains sequenced from a single sample in a study of shared clonotypes between healthy human individuals (dated by TCRdb to the early 2020s). Library preparation employed the immunoSEQ multiplex PCR assay. What TCRdb holds here is the immuneACCESS table cut down to in-frame rearrangements. Part of the clones is not present; checked against another copy, under half of the missing clones reflect an unresolved V gene, and the others are unexplained. The sample table records 2 million to 2.5 million clones; 90% to 95% of these occur just once. Together, the top ten hold about 0.39% of the sample. The sequencing sample was made of naive CD4+ T cells from PBMCs. Explained via the paper, the cell subset or site label denotes: CD45RA+ positively selected. These receptors were obtained from a man aged 18 to 29 in good health. Some clones in this sample may be carry-over from other donors' samples.

The chain has TRBV5-1 and TRBJ2-5, with 7 bases aligning to TRBD2. Germline V gene data show CDR1 as SGHRS and CDR2 as YFSETQ. The V gene end was trimmed by 4 bases and the J gene end by 2 bases; junction bases not matched to a gene: 11. The CDR3 spans 16 residues. The CDR3 spells CASSPAAGVTQETQYF. CDR3 nucleotide sequence: TGCGCCAGCAGCCCAGCGGCGGGAGTAACTCAAGAGACCCAGTACTTC.

This chain joins TRBV20-1 and TRBJ1-2, with a tentative D call TRBD1 (5 bases). V gave up 5 bases and J gave up 8 bases, with 12 bases separating them. Germline V lookup: CDR1 DFQATT, CDR2 SNEGSKA (reference sequence). CDR3 length: 11 amino acids. The CDR3 region has the DNA TGCAGTGCTCAATCACAGGCCGGCTACACCTTC. This encodes CSAQSQAGYTF.

The rearrangement uses TRBV19 and TRBJ1-1; D gene ambiguous. CDR3 length equals 14 residues. Between the trimmed V and J ends, which lost 9 bases and 0 bases, there was a span of 14 bases. Germline V lookup: CDR1 LNHDA, CDR2 SQIVND (reference sequence). In nucleotides, the CDR3 is TGTGCCAGCGTACTCGGGGTGATGAACACTGAAGCTTTCTTT. The encoded protein is CASVLGVMNTEAFF.

The chain is built from TRBV6-5 and TRBJ2-5; 7 positions match TRBD2. The ends lost 5 bases at V and 0 bases at J; junction bases unmatched: 0. In germline, CDR1 is MNHEY, CDR2 SVGAGI. This CDR3 is 13 amino acids long. The CDR3: CASSGTNQETQYF. CDR3 DNA sequence: TGTGCCAGCAGTGGGACTAACCAAGAGACCCAGTACTTC.

The rearrangement uses TRBV7-9 and TRBJ1-4, with TRBD1 as a possible D gene (6 bases). The V end lost 2 bases, the J end lost 8 bases, and 18 bases lay between the germline ends. The length of the CDR3 is 16 residues. CDR1 SEHNR and CDR2 FQNEAQ come from the germline V gene (reference sequence). CDR3 sequence reads: CASSLRVRGLGEKLFF. The CDR3 nucleotides read TGTGCCAGCAGCTTACGGGTTCGGGGGCTAGGGGAAAAACTGTTTTTT.